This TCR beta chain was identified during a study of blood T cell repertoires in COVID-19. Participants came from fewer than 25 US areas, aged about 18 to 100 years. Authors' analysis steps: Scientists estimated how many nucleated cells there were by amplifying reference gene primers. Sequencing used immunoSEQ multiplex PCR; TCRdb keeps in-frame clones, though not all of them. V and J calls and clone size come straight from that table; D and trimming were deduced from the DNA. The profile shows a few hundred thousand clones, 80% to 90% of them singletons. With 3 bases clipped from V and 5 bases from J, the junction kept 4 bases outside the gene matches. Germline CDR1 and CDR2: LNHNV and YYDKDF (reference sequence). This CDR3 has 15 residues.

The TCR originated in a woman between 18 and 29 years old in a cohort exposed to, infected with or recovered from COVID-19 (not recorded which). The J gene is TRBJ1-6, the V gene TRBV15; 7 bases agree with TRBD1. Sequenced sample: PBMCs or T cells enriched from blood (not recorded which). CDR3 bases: TGTGCCACCAGCAGGTCAACAGGGGATAATTCACCCCTCCACTTT. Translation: CATSRSTGDNSPLHF.